The text below deals with one T cell receptor beta chain. The target antigen is unknown. The data were taken from a study of cytotoxic CD8 clonotypes in ibrutinib-treated CLL. About the research overall: Partial responses numbered around 25 and complete responses 2; after a median around 72 months, roughly 14 stayed remitted and roughly twelve progressed. General study findings and limits: Public clonotypes, an uncommon group, contracted or remained stable on treatment. Clonality grew at ibrutinib response; at progression, it decreased back toward baseline.

Germline V gene sequence: CDR1 LNHDA, CDR2 SQIVND (reference sequence). The CDR3 runs to 16 residues. Losses at the gene ends were 7 bases for V and 8 bases for J; bases not matched to a gene: 16. Only in-frame clones appear in the TCRdb table, and some are missing; sequencing was by immunoSEQ multiplex PCR. The data hold some 27,000 clones, with around 52% observed a single time. This receptor was identified in a human donor with chronic lymphocytic leukemia. V gene TRBV19 combines with J gene TRBJ2-1; 8 positions match TRBD2. The material was PBMCs, obtained before ibrutinib treatment. The CDR3 nucleotides are TGTGCCAGTAAGTTCCGACCGGCCAGCGGGAGAGATGAGCAGTTCTTC. Protein product: CASKFRPASGRDEQFF.